This paragraph reports one TCR beta chain. What antigen it recognizes has not been identified. The junction and the germline gene differ at one end; a read error may be behind it. The record originates from a study of response to subunit inactivated influenza vaccine (dated by TCRdb to between 2018 and 2020). Background on the whole study: The study used deep quantitative T cell receptor repertoire profiling to track responses to a trivalent subunit inactivated influenza vaccine.

The method behind the library was RT-PCR. Sequenced using an Illumina HiSeq 2500. The public reads were quality trimmed at Q25 with fastp and then assembled into clones with MiXCR by TCRdb, keeping productive beta chains. Entries that share a CDR3 protein sequence are merged under the most common genes and DNA. Counted in this sample were 600,000 to 700,000 distinct CDR3 sequences; approximately 15% of them appeared once. The ten largest clones take up 7.5% to 9% of the sample. Study-wide conclusions, independent of this receptor: According to the authors, only a limited number of new T cells may be recruited by each seasonal influenza vaccination.

CDR1 is given as MNHEY and CDR2 as SVGEGT, both from the germline V gene. Including cysteine and phenylalanine, the CDR3 has 14 amino acids. Just the 42-base CDR3 DNA is kept, in frame starting at base 1. The material was PBMCs from blood, obtained about 14 days before vaccination. The receptor was derived from a man aged 45-65 years who received an inactivated influenza vaccine. Donor details come from another sample of the same person, matched by shared clones. The chain is encoded by TRBV6-2 or TRBV6-3 joined to TRBJ2-3; no D gene can be assigned with confidence. The nucleotide sequence is given as TGTGCCAGCAGGGTGGCCGCTCGGGCAGATACACAGTATTTT. This encodes CASRVAARADTQYF.